A single T cell receptor (beta chain) is shown here with its context. These data are taken from a study of blood T cell repertoires in COVID-19. Study information: Acute and convalescent COVID-19 samples came from the United States, Italy and Spain. T cells, B-cell-depleted T cells, or PBMCs supplied cDNA or gDNA.

Per the original data handling: Estimates of nucleated cell counts were drawn from the amplification of reference gene primers. Clones were read by immunoSEQ multiplex PCR, and TCRdb kept only the in-frame ones, dropping some. V and J calls and clone size are copied from that table; D and trimming were computed from the DNA. The table shows over 80,000 clones, with about 87% occurring only once. This CDR3 is 15 amino acids long. V lost 3 bases and J lost 3; bases outside the gene matches: 5. Looked up from germline, CDR1 is DFQATT and CDR2 is SNEGSKA (reference sequence). The source of this sequence is a human donor in a cohort sampled during active COVID-19. The material sequenced was peripheral blood. The rearrangement uses TRBV20-1 and TRBJ2-5, with TRBD2 identical over 12 bases. CDR3 region: CSASPLAGGEETQYF. The CDR3 DNA reads TGCAGTGCTAGTCCCCTAGCGGGAGGGGAAGAGACCCAGTACTTC.